A selection of T cell receptor beta chains follows, all from one sample in a study of blood T cell repertoires in COVID-19. TCRdb's copy holds only in-frame clones and misses some; the assay was immunoSEQ multiplex PCR. The sample records about 150,000 clones, approximately 80% being singletons. The sample consisted of peripheral blood. These TCRs come from a woman in her forties or fifties with acute or convalescent COVID-19. The CDR3 runs from the conserved cysteine through the conserved F or W. Rows give clone size only sometimes, using once, few, many, or a class for an expanded clone.

clone_size v_call cdr3_aa
. TRBV6-5 CASDRGGARHEQYF
. TRBV19 CASNAPGSNHQPQHF
. TRBV29-1 CSVFRTGVRTEAFF
. TRBV29-1 CSGKQGDEQYF
. TRBV20-1 CGGLAENEQFF
few TRBV7-8 CASSFEGWSTEAFF
. TRBV5-4 CASSSDSFNYGYTF
. TRBV19 CASQTGIEAFF
few TRBV6-5 CASSYLTGQDTEAFF
few TRBV3-1/TRBV3-2 CASSSKVGLAGGPRNTGELFF